This TCR beta chain was found in a study of blood T cells in healthy people across ages. Primers used in a second PCR of roughly 6 to 11 cycles were a sample-barcoded 5' primer and a J-beta primer mix. Each CDR3 protein gets one entry after TCRdb re-called the 5' RACE reads with MiXCR. The data hold roughly 1,700,000 distinct CDR3 sequences, with approximately 30% observed a single time. The CDR3 extends over 14 amino acids. The germline V gene encodes CDR1 DFQATT and CDR2 SNEGSKA (reference sequence). Trimming removed 4 bases at V and 1 base at J, with 8 bases between. This clonotype was seen a handful of times.

This sequence joins TRBV20-1 and TRBJ2-6; no definite D call. The TCR comes from a woman in her twenties or thirties in good health. The sequencing input was blood. The CDR3 sequence is CSAKNPSGANVLTF. The DNA of the CDR3 is TGCAGTGCTAAAAACCCTTCTGGGGCCAACGTCCTGACTTTC.